The sequence of this TCR beta chain was determined in a study of regulatory T cells in long-lasting Graves disease. CDR1 is MNHEY, CDR2 SMNVEV, per germline (reference sequence). This CDR3 is built from 14 residues. The V gene end was trimmed by 4 bases and the J gene end by 6 bases; junction bases not matched to a gene: 6. For TCR beta, libraries came from iRepertoire HTBI primers and Arm-PCR of CDR3 regions. TCRdb independently ran MiXCR on the multiplex PCR reads; one entry per CDR3 protein. The repertoire holds fewer than 350,000 distinct CDR3 sequences, with under 20% as singletons. The sample's time point: newly diagnosed GD, antithyroid drugs for less than 3 months. The TCR library was made from RNA extracted from PBMCs. Ten or more counts support this clonotype.

The genes are TRBV27 and TRBJ2-3, with 8 bases matching TRBD2. The source is a female donor with Graves disease. The sequenced sample was peripheral blood mononuclear cells (PBMCs), obtained at new diagnosis, from a patient treated with antithyroid drugs. The CDR3 DNA follows: TGTGCCAGCAGTTATGACGGGGGGGCGGATACGCAGTATTTT. Translating gives CASSYDGGADTQYF.